This T cell receptor (beta chain) is drawn from a study of blood T cell repertoires in COVID-19 (dated by TCRdb to the early 2020s). Describing the broader study: Samples covering the acute and convalescent phases of COVID-19 were provided by collaborators in the United States, Italy and Spain. The prospective study material was composed of cDNA or gDNA derived from T cells, B-cell-depleted T cells, or PBMCs. HLA class I and class II types, where available, came from metadata supplied by the sample provider rather than from assay-based typing. The dataset comprised deeply sampled blood TCRbeta repertoires from subjects exposed to, actively infected with, or recovered from COVID-19. A freely available public database, intended as a resource for researchers studying the immune response to SARS-CoV-2, is where the repertoires were released. The samples were drawn from two sources: the first 160 participants of the ongoing ImmuneRACE study, and 950 to 1,500 subjects contributed by 6 global collaborators. A de-identified subject ID, COVID-19 status, age in years and sex were almost always included in the sample metadata.

TCRbeta CDR3 regions were amplified from genomic DNA using the immunoSEQ Assay, a bias-controlled multiplex PCR. The study's own analysis went as follows. Nucleated cell counts per sample were estimated from amplification of reference gene primers within the assay. To quantify the absolute abundance of each unique TCRbeta CDR3 rearrangement, sequence reads were collapsed and filtered. Productive Simpson clonality was computed per sample as the square root of Simpson's diversity index over productive rearrangements. Held by TCRdb, this immuneACCESS table contains in-frame sequences only and omits some clones. Under half of the omission traces to an unresolved V gene where checked; the cause of the rest is unknown. That table gives V, J and clone size, and the DNA gave D and trimming. This sample gives 170,000 or so clones in total; over 90% of them show up just once. The ten biggest clones cover 0.5% to 0.55% of the sample.

Concerning this clone: The antigen this receptor binds is unknown. No base quality information exists; no much larger clone differs at one position.

Whole blood was collected in K2EDTA tubes by collaborating institutions according to the institutions' own protocols. Collaborator samples were shipped for TCRbeta analysis as frozen whole blood, isolated PBMCs, or DNA extracted from either sample type. The paper's findings and limits, for the study overall: How much clinical and demographic metadata was included differed by source and by participant, and the metadata was provided uncurated.

The sequencing input was peripheral blood. This receptor was obtained from a man between 50 and 59 years old with acute or convalescent COVID-19.

The sequenced DNA is TGTGCCAGCAGCTTACAGGACGGGAGGGACACTGAAGCTTTCTTT. It specifies CASSLQDGRDTEAFF. This sequence uses TRBV7-9 and TRBJ1-1; the D gene is unclear. The CDR3, from cysteine to phenylalanine, totals 15 residues. Only the CDR3 DNA stays, 45 bases, in frame from base 1. According to the germline V gene (reference sequence), CDR1 reads SEHNR and CDR2 reads FQNEAQ. V is reduced by 2 bases and J by 3 bases, leaving a spacing of 13 bases between them.